The clone carrying this T cell receptor (beta chain) was seen at least ten times. Its antigen is undetermined. This CDR3 comprises 13 residues. The V end was cut by 3 bases, the J end by 1 base, with 6 bases between. From germline, CDR1 is DFQATT and CDR2 SNEGSKA (reference sequence). The data derive from a study of response to subunit inactivated influenza vaccine. Notes on the study in general: The authors offered the suggestion that each seasonal influenza vaccination recruits few new T cells.

Each CDR3 protein is one row after TCRdb ran MiXCR on the RT-PCR reads. The data show around 470,000 distinct CDR3 sequences, around 7.7% seen once. This chain uses TRBV20-1 with TRBJ2-2, with D possibly TRBD1 on 5 matching bases. This TCR was sampled from a man in his fifties or sixties who received an inactivated influenza vaccine. The starting material was PBMCs from blood, obtained around 25 months after vaccination. CDR3: CSARTVNTGELFF. The CDR3, as DNA: TGCAGTGCTAGGACAGTGAACACCGGGGAGCTGTTTTTT.